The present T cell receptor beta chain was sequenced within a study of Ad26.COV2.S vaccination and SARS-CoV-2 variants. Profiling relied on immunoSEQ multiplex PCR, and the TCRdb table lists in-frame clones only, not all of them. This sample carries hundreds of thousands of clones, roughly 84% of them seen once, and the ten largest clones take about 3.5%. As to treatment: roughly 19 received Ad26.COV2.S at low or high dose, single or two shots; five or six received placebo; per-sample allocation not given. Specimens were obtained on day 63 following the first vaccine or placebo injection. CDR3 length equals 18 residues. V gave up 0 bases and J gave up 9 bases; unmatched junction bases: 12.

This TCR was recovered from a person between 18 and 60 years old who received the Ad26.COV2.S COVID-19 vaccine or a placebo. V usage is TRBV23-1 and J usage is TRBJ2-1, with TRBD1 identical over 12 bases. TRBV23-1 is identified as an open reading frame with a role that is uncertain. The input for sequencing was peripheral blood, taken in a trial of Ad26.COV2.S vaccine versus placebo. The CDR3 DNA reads TGCGCCAGCAGTCAATCGCCGGGACAGGGGGCAAAGGCTTGTGAGCAGTTCTTC. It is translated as CASSQSPGQGAKACEQFF.